This T cell receptor (beta chain) originates from a study of low-dose radiotherapy and immunotherapy resistance in tumors. Across the study: Each two-week cycle included intravenous cyclophosphamide 200 mg/m2, given one day before radiation and immunotherapy.

The CDR3 loop spans 12 amino acids. Germline V CDR1 and CDR2: MGHRA, YSYEKL. V was trimmed by 8 bases and J by 4 bases, leaving 9 bases between them. This clonotype has ten or more counts. Time point: after trial treatment. Treatment reported: LDRT plus nivolumab, ipilimumab, low-dose cyclophosphamide and aspirin (RACIN trial). cDNA synthesis used a TRAV/TRBV-specific primer set for both chains. The TCRs were subjected to amplification over 20 PCR cycles employing a constant-region primer in conjunction with a V-primer adapter. TCRdb re-derived calls from the reads in MiXCR, one entry per CDR3 protein. The repertoire includes under 110,000 distinct CDR3 sequences, around 20% of them detected once, and approximately 4% sits in the top ten.

The specimen comprised PBMCs, sampled after low-dose radiotherapy plus immunotherapy. The TCR comes from a male donor with prostate cancer. The gene calls are TRBV4-1 and TRBJ2-1, with D unresolved. The CDR3 region has the DNA TGCGCCAGCGGGTTCGGTTACAATGAGCAGTTCTTC. Translation: CASGFGYNEQFF.